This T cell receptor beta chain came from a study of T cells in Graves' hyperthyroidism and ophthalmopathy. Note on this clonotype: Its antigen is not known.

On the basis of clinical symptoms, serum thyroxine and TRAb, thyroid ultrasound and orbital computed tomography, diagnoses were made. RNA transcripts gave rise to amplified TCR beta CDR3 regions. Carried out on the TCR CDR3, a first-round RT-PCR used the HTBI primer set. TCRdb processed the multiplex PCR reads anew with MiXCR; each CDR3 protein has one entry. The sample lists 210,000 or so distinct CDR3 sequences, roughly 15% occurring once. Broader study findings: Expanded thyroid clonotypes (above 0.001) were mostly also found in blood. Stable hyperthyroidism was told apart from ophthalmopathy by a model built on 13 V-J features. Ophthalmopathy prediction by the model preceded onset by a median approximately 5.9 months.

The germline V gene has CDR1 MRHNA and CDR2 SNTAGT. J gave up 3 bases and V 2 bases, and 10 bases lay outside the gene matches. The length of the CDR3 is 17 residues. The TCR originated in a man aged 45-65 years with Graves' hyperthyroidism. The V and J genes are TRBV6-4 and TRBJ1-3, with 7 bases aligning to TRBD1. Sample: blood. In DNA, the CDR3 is TGTGCCAGCAGTGACACGAGGGACAGCAACCTTGGAAACACCATATATTTT. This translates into CASSDTRDSNLGNTIYF.